There are many counts of the clone carrying this T cell receptor beta chain. Its antigen is unidentified. These data belong to a study of identical twins. Study-level results: While abundant cord blood beta clonotypes carried fewer insertions, memory repertoires showed no such pattern.

TCRdb recomputed calls from the 5' RACE reads with MiXCR, one row per CDR3 protein. The sample lists about 450,000 distinct CDR3 sequences; about a fifth were seen once. The CDR3 extends over 13 amino acids. V lost 1 base to trimming and J lost 11 bases, with 14 bases between them. The sequenced sample consisted of naive T cells sorted from blood. V gene TRBV12-3 or TRBV12-4 combines with J gene TRBJ1-1; possible D gene TRBD1, 5 bases. This TCR came from a man in his fifties in good health. Here the CDR3 reads CASSLGTRLVAFF. The CDR3 nucleotides read TGTGCCAGCAGTTTAGGGACACGTTTAGTGGCTTTCTTT.